The entry that follows covers one T cell receptor beta chain sequence. The CDR3 totals 18 residues. V was pared by 3 bases and J by 2 bases, with 23 bases between. The germline V gene encodes CDR1 LGHNT and CDR2 FRNRAP. Generated by immunoSEQ multiplex PCR, the TCRdb table keeps only in-frame clones and is missing some. This sample has about 60,000 clones, with over 65% found just once. The data stem from a study of radiotherapy plus CTLA-4 blockade in lung cancer. The wider study: Objective responses occurred in 18% of patients; about 34% had disease control.

This receptor was obtained from a human donor with non-small cell lung cancer who had a partial response to radiotherapy plus ipilimumab. The gene calls are TRBV12-5 and TRBJ2-7; D remains ambiguous. The sample here was peripheral blood, taken from a patient treated with radiotherapy plus ipilimumab. The CDR3 region is CASGFKPFLGQAAYEQYF. In DNA, the CDR3 is TGTGCTAGTGGTTTCAAGCCCTTCCTTGGGCAGGCCGCCTACGAGCAGTACTTC. Full variable domain (outside the CDR3, taken from reference TRBV12-5 and TRBJ2-7): DARVTQTPRHKVTEMGQEVTMRCQPILGHNTVFWYRQTMMQGLELLAYFRNRAPLDDSGMPKDRFSAEMPDATLATLKIQPSEPRDSAVYFCASGFKPFLGQAAYEQYFGPGTRLTVT.